This TCR beta chain was obtained from a study of identical twins. Losses at the gene ends were 0 bases for V and 1 base for J; bases not matched to a gene: 9. Looked up from germline, CDR1 is LGHDT and CDR2 is YNNKEL (reference sequence). The length of the CDR3 is 18 residues. TCRdb ran MiXCR on the 5' RACE reads and lists one entry per CDR3 protein. There are more than 1.5 million distinct CDR3 sequences in the sample; 32% occur only once, and around 0.25% lies in the top ten. Healthy Caucasians were all of the donors. This clonotype was counted between two and nine times. Sequencing was carried out using cord blood. The chain carries TRBV3-1 and TRBJ2-5, with 9 bases fitting TRBD2. This sequence originates from a newborn girl in good health. The CDR3 sequence: CASSQDLGGGVSQETQYF. The CDR3 DNA reads TGTGCCAGCAGCCAAGATCTCGGCGGGGGGGTATCCCAAGAGACCCAGTACTTC.